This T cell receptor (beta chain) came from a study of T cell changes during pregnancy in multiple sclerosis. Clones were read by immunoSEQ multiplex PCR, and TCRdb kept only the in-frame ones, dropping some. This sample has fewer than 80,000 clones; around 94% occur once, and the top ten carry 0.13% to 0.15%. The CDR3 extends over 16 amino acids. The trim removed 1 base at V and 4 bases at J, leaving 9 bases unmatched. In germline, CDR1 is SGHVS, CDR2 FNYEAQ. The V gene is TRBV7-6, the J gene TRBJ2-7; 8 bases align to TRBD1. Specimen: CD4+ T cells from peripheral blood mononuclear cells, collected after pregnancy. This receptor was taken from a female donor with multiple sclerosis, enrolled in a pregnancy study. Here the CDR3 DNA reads TGTGCCAGCAGCTTAGGGGGACAGGCCAAGATTTACGAGCAGTACTTC. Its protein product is CASSLGGQAKIYEQYF.